What follows are 25 T cell receptor beta chains derived from one specimen sequenced in a study of CD8 T cells in ankylosing spondylitis. TCRdb fed the 5' RACE reads into MiXCR, producing one record per CDR3 protein. This table has around 250,000 distinct CDR3 sequences, roughly 10% appearing once. The sequenced material came from blood, either unsorted or a sorted T cell fraction (not recorded which). These receptor sequences come from a male donor with ankylosing spondylitis or in good health (not recorded which).

This clonotype was seen at least ten times. This chain uses TRBV5-1 with TRBJ2-1; a weak D match, TRBD2 (6 bases). Trimming removed 4 bases from V and 3 bases from J, with 17 bases in between. Germline assignment: CDR1 SGHRS and CDR2 YFSETQ. This CDR3 comprises 16 residues. CDR3 sequence: CASSPGGGTGYNEQFF. In DNA, the CDR3 is TGCGCCAGCAGCCCGGGTGGGGGGACTGGCTACAATGAGCAGTTCTTC.

The rearrangement joins TRBV20-1 to TRBJ2-7; 8 nucleotides match TRBD2. Germline CDR1 is DFQATT and CDR2 is SNEGSKA (reference sequence). This CDR3 comprises 14 residues. V lost 2 bases, J lost 5 bases, and 8 bases stayed unmatched. The CDR3 DNA is TGCAGTGCTAGACCCGGGACTAGGGCGCACGAGCAGTACTTC. It codes for CSARPGTRAHEQYF.

This clonotype has a count of ten or more. V gene TRBV29-1 combines with J gene TRBJ2-2; D ambiguous. Per germline, CDR1 SQVTM and CDR2 ANQGSEA. The CDR3 is 14 amino acids. The CDR3 DNA sequence: TGCACACTATTAGGCCTCTTGAACACCGGGGAGCTGTTTTTT. Its protein is CTLLGLLNTGELFF.

This chain joins TRBV30 and TRBJ2-3; D is possibly TRBD2 (6 bases). The germline gives CDR1 GTSNPN, CDR2 SVGIG (reference sequence). CDR3 length: 15 amino acids. V shed 4 bases and J shed 0 bases, with 14 bases lying between them. DNA for the CDR3: TGTGCCTGGACCCCAAGACTAGACAGCACAGATACGCAGTATTTT. Amino acids: CAWTPRLDSTDTQYF.

This clonotype turned up a few times. The V call is TRBV7-2, the J call TRBJ2-5; D gene unclear. Germline CDR1 SGHTA, CDR2 FQGNSA. CDR3 length: 16 amino acids. Between the trimmed V and J ends, which lost 5 bases and 1 base, there was a span of 17 bases. The CDR3 DNA is TGTGCCAGCAGCCCACCCGCGGTCTATCTCCAAGAGACCCAGTACTTC. Its translation is CASSPPAVYLQETQYF.

The CDR3 spells CASSPDSNSGNTIYF. The CDR3, as DNA: TGTGCCAGCAGCCCCGACAGCAACTCTGGAAACACCATATATTTT. The chain carries TRBV6-1 and TRBJ1-3, with D possibly TRBD1 on 5 matching bases. Between the trimmed V and J ends, which lost 6 bases and 0 bases, there was a span of 12 bases. The CDR3 runs to 15 residues. Germline CDR1 and CDR2: MNHNS and SASEGT.

The gene calls are TRBV7-3 and TRBJ2-5; D is ambiguous. CDR3 length equals 14 residues. Looked up from germline, CDR1 is SGHTA and CDR2 is FQGTGA. Trimming removed 2 bases from V and 3 bases from J, with 10 bases in between. The CDR3 here is CASSLPPVEETQYF. For the CDR3, the DNA is TGTGCCAGCAGCTTACCCCCCGTTGAAGAGACCCAGTACTTC.

The V gene is TRBV7-6, the J gene TRBJ2-2; 7 nucleotides agree with TRBD1. V lost 4 bases, J lost 2 bases, and 4 bases stayed unmatched. This CDR3 spans 15 amino acids. Germline V CDR1 and CDR2: SGHVS, FNYEAQ. CDR3 sequence (DNA): TGTGCCAGCAGCTCCGGGACAGCTAACACCGGGGAGCTGTTTTTT. Translation gives CASSSGTANTGELFF.

The chain employs TRBV5-5 and TRBJ2-3, with D maybe TRBD1 (5 bases). The CDR3 has 15 amino acids. The germline CDR1 and CDR2 sequences are SGHKS and YYEKEE (reference sequence). Deletions cut 2 bases from V and 2 bases from J, with 12 bases between. Here the CDR3 DNA reads TGTGCCAGCAGCTTTTGGGGCAGGACCACAGATACGCAGTATTTT. It is translated as CASSFWGRTTDTQYF.

At least ten counts were recorded for this clonotype. The rearrangement joins TRBV5-1 to TRBJ2-1, with D tentatively TRBD1 or TRBD2 (5 bases each). Per the germline V gene, CDR1 is SGHRS and CDR2 is YFSETQ. The CDR3 length is 14 residues. The germline V and J ends were trimmed by 4 bases and 8 bases, with 16 bases remaining between them. The CDR3 is CASSPGTVFDEQFF. CDR3 bases: TGCGCCAGCAGCCCCGGGACCGTCTTCGATGAGCAGTTCTTC. The full variable domain, completed using reference TRBV5-1 and TRBJ2-1, is KAGVTQTPRYLIKTRGQQVTLSCSPISGHRSVSWYQQTPGQGLQFLFEYFSETQRNKGNFPGRFSGRQFSNSRSEMNVSTLELGDSALYLCASSPGTVFDEQFFGPGTRLTVL.

This clonotype was counted at least ten times. The CDR3 DNA is TGCAGCGTTGAACTAGCGGACCTCACAGATACGCAGTATTTT. Amino acids: CSVELADLTDTQYF. The chain recombines TRBV29-1 with TRBJ2-3, with TRBD2 identical over 7 bases. Germline V gene lookup returns CDR1 SQVTM and CDR2 ANQGSEA. The CDR3 has 14 residues. V shed 2 bases and J 2 bases; nucleotides not matched to a gene: 4.

In its sample, this clonotype was seen many times. The chain carries TRBV6-6 and TRBJ2-3; the D gene is possibly TRBD1 (5 bases). The CDR3 is 14 residues long. The V end lost 6 bases, the J end lost 2 bases, and 12 bases lay between the germline ends. Germline CDR1 is MNHNY and CDR2 is SVGAGI (reference sequence). CDR3 protein: CASRYDRDTDTQYF. DNA for the CDR3: TGTGCCAGCAGATATGACAGAGACACAGATACGCAGTATTTT.

The V and J genes are TRBV24-1 and TRBJ2-2; 8 bases map to TRBD2. Per the germline V gene, CDR1 is KGHDR and CDR2 is SFDVKD. The CDR3 runs to 16 residues. The ends lost 3 bases at V and 3 bases at J; junction bases unmatched: 5. The CDR3 spells CATSDRAGDYTGELFF. In DNA, the CDR3 is TGTGCCACCAGTGATCGAGCGGGGGACTACACCGGGGAGCTGTTTTTT.

This clonotype appeared many times. The rearrangement links TRBV29-1 to TRBJ1-1; D gene ambiguous. V was cut by 7 bases and J by 5 bases, with 14 bases left in between. The V gene's germline CDR1 is SQVTM and CDR2 ANQGSEA. The CDR3 has 12 residues. For the CDR3, the DNA is TGCAGCGGAGCCGGGTCTTTGACTGAAGCTTTCTTT. This translates into CSGAGSLTEAFF.

This clonotype has a count of ten or more. This rearrangement joins TRBV29-1 to TRBJ2-7; 7 bases agree with TRBD1. Germline CDR1 SQVTM, CDR2 ANQGSEA. The CDR3 has 16 residues. Trimming removed 2 bases from V and 7 bases from J; junction bases left unmatched: 17. CDR3 sequence: CSVESAQFSPTGEQYF. CDR3 bases: TGCAGCGTTGAATCCGCCCAGTTCTCGCCGACAGGGGAGCAGTACTTC.

This clonotype was counted ten times or more. V is TRBV20-1 and J is TRBJ2-1, with 9 bases identical to TRBD2. The germline V gene encodes CDR1 DFQATT and CDR2 SNEGSKA (reference sequence). The CDR3 has 13 residues. V shed 6 bases, J shed 12 bases, and the junction held 12 bases outside the gene matches. CDR3 DNA: TGCAGTGCGAAGGCGGCTAGCGGGATTCCGCAGTTCTTC. It yields the protein CSAKAASGIPQFF.

The rearrangement links TRBV7-2 to TRBJ1-4; D is unresolved. The V gene's germline CDR1 is SGHTA and CDR2 FQGNSA. The V and J ends lost 1 base and 3 bases respectively, with 6 bases between them. The CDR3 loop spans 14 amino acids. Here the CDR3 DNA reads TGTGCCAGCAGCTTAGGCACATCTAATGAAAAACTGTTTTTT. Translated, it gives CASSLGTSNEKLFF.

In this sample, this clonotype turned up many times. The chain uses TRBV12-3 or TRBV12-4 and TRBJ2-7, with 8 positions matching TRBD1. The length of the CDR3 is 14 residues. V shed 3 bases and J 3 bases; nucleotides not matched to a gene: 4. The CDR3 DNA reads TGTGCCAGCAGTTTTCAGGGGGCGAACTACGAGCAGTACTTC. Its protein is CASSFQGANYEQYF.

For this clonotype: This may be a read error: a much more frequent sequence differs by one nucleotide. The chain carries TRBV6-4 and TRBJ2-4, with D tentatively TRBD2 (5 bases). Trimming removed 8 bases from V and 15 bases from J, with 26 bases in between. Germline V lookup: CDR1 MRHNA, CDR2 SNTAGT. The CDR3 has 14 amino acids. CDR3 sequence (DNA): TGTGCCAGCCGGGCCGGGATTAGCTCGACGATGCTGTACTTC. Protein: CASRAGISSTMLYF.

The chain has TRBV24-1 and TRBJ2-3; 7 bases map to TRBD1. Trimming cost V 4 bases and J 3 bases; bases outside gene matches: 12. Germline loops: CDR1 KGHDR, CDR2 SFDVKD. The CDR3 runs to 17 residues. The CDR3 loop reads CATSDQETGIITDTQYF. CDR3 bases: TGTGCCACCAGTGACCAGGAGACAGGGATTATTACAGATACGCAGTATTTT.

Here the CDR3 reads CASSLSGSGGNNEQFF. Written as DNA, the CDR3 is TGTGCCAGCAGCTTAAGTGGTAGCGGGGGGAACAATGAGCAGTTCTTC. The chain has TRBV11-2 and TRBJ2-1; 10 nucleotides align to TRBD2. CDR1 SGHAT and CDR2 FQNNGV come from the germline V gene. The CDR3 runs 16 residues. J was trimmed by 5 bases and V by 2 bases; bases with no gene match: 6. The whole variable domain, filled in from reference TRBV11-2 and TRBJ2-1, reads EAGVAQSPRYKIIEKRQSVAFWCNPISGHATLYWYQQILGQGPKLLIQFQNNGVVDDSQLPKDRFSAERLKGVDSTLKIQPAKLEDSAVYLCASSLSGSGGNNEQFFGPGTRLTVL.

As concerns this clonotype: Just one base apart from a much larger clone, this may be a read error. In DNA, the CDR3 is TGTGCCTGGGCCGGACAGGTGAACTATGGCTACACCTTC. Translation gives CAWAGQVNYGYTF. The chain carries TRBV30 and TRBJ1-2; 7 bases align to TRBD1. This CDR3 is built from 13 residues. Germline assignment: CDR1 GTSNPN and CDR2 SVGIG (reference sequence). Trimming removed 5 bases from V and 2 bases from J; junction bases left unmatched: 5.

The chain combines TRBV6-5 with TRBJ1-1, with D perhaps TRBD1 (5 bases). Trimming removed 0 bases from V and 5 bases from J, with 10 bases in between. Looked up from germline, CDR1 is MNHEY and CDR2 is SVGAGI. This CDR3 is built from 14 residues. The CDR3 is CASSYSVGGTEAFF. As DNA, the CDR3 is TGTGCCAGCAGTTACTCGGTGGGGGGGACTGAAGCTTTCTTT.

This clonotype appeared many times. The chain joins TRBV20-1 to TRBJ2-5; tentatively, D is TRBD1 (6 bases). The CDR3 is 13 amino acids. Germline V gene lookup returns CDR1 DFQATT and CDR2 SNEGSKA (reference sequence). Between the trimmed V and J ends, which lost 4 bases and 0 bases, there was a span of 9 bases. CDR3 residues: CSANGQNQETQYF. The CDR3 DNA follows: TGCAGTGCTAATGGACAGAACCAAGAGACCCAGTACTTC.

The CDR3 DNA sequence: TGTGCCAGCAGGATCCCAACCGCCTACAATGAGCAGTTCTTC. The encoded protein is CASRIPTAYNEQFF. V and J are TRBV2 and TRBJ2-1; D is unclear. The V end lost 6 bases, the J end lost 2 bases, and 11 bases lay between the germline ends. The CDR3 has 14 amino acids. Per the germline V gene, CDR1 is SNHLY and CDR2 is FYNNEI.